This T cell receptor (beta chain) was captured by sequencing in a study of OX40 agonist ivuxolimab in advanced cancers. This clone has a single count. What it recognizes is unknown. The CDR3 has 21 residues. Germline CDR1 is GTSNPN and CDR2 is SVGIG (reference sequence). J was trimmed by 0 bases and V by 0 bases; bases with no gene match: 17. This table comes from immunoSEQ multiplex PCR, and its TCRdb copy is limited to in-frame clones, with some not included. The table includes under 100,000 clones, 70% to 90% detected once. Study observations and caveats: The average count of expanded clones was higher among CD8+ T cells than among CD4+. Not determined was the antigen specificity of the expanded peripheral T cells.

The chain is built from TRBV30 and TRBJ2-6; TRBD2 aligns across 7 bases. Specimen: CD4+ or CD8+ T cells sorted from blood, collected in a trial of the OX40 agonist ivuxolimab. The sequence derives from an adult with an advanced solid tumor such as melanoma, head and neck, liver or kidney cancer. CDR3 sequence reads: CAWSVSQLITGGSSGANVLTF. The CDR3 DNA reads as TGTGCCTGGAGTGTATCCCAACTAATTACCGGGGGGAGCTCTGGGGCCAACGTCCTGACTTTC.